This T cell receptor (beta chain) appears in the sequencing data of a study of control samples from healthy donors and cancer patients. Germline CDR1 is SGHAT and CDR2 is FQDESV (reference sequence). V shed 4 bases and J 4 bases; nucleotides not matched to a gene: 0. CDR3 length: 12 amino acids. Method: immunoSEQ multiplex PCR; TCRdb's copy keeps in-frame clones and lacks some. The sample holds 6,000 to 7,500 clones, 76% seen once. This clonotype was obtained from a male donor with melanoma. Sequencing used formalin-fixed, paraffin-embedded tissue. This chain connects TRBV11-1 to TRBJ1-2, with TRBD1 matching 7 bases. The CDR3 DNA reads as TGTGCCAGCAGCTCAGGGGGCTATGGCTACACCTTC. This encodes CASSSGGYGYTF. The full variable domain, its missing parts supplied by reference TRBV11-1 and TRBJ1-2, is EAEVAQSPRYKITEKSQAVAFWCDPISGHATLYWYRQILGQGPELLVQFQDESVVDDSQLPKDRFSAERLKGVDSTLKIQPAELGDSAMYLCASSSGGYGYTFGSGTRLTVV.